These 16 T cell receptor beta chains share one sample of origin, sequenced in a study of patients and donors after allogeneic stem cell transplantation (dated by TCRdb to between 2020 and 2021). The library was generated by RT-PCR. Sequencing instrument: NextSeq 550. TCRdb reprocessing: public reads trimmed at Q25 with fastp, clones called with MiXCR, in-frame beta chains kept. All rows with the same CDR3 protein become a single entry with the most common DNA and genes. This sample holds 150,000 to 250,000 distinct CDR3 sequences; about 40% were observed only once. The top ten clonotypes cover less than 40% of the sample. Specimen: blood, either unsorted or a sorted T cell fraction (not recorded which). The origin of the receptors is a human donor who was either an allogeneic HSCT recipient or a stem cell or donor lymphocyte infusion donor (not recorded which). It is not recorded whose cells these are; they may come from a transplant donor.

This clonotype turned up a few times. The chain employs TRBV5-1 and TRBJ1-1; 11 bases agree with TRBD1. This CDR3 has 16 residues. Trimming at V came to 0 bases and at J to 6 bases, leaving 7 bases not matched to a gene. CDR1 SGHRS and CDR2 YFSETQ come from the germline V gene. In DNA, the CDR3 is TGCGCCAGCAGCTTGGCCCCGGGACAGGGGGGTCCTGAAGCTTTCTTT. Its translation is CASSLAPGQGGPEAFF.

The genes are TRBV7-6 and TRBJ1-5, with a weak D call TRBD1 (6 bases). The CDR3 runs to 15 residues. In germline, CDR1 is SGHVS, CDR2 FNYEAQ. V shed 5 bases and J shed 0 bases, with 11 bases lying between them. CDR3 DNA sequence: TGTGCCAGCAGCGCGGACAGCTATAGCAATCAGCCCCAGCATTTT. Its translation: CASSADSYSNQPQHF.

This clonotype was seen just once. DNA of the CDR3: TGTGCCAGCAGCCATCGGACGGCCCGGGGCTACACCTTC. This encodes CASSHRTARGYTF. The genes are TRBV3-1 and TRBJ1-2; D is undetermined. The CDR3 has 13 amino acids. The V gene lost 3 bases and the J gene lost 8 bases, with 13 bases spanning the gap. Looked up from germline, CDR1 is LGHDT and CDR2 is YNNKEL (reference sequence).

A note on this clonotype: Germline and junction disagree at one end, which may indicate a read error. The chain employs TRBV10-3 and TRBJ1-5; the D gene is possibly TRBD1 (6 bases). CDR1 is ENHRY, CDR2 SYGVKD, per germline. The CDR3 sequence is 11 residues long. CDR3 DNA sequence: TGCGAGCAGGGGTGCAATCAGCCCCAGCATTTT. Amino acids: CEQGCNQPQHF.

This clonotype has a handful of counts. The CDR3 sequence is CASSDSTEAFF. CDR3 in DNA: TGTGCCAGCAGTGACAGCACTGAAGCTTTCTTT. The genes are TRBV6-5 and TRBJ1-1; D perhaps matches TRBD1 (5 bases). Germline V gene data show CDR1 as MNHEY and CDR2 as SVGAGI. The V and J ends lost 5 bases and 4 bases respectively, with 5 bases between them. The CDR3 loop spans 11 amino acids.

This chain uses TRBV2 with TRBJ1-2; TRBD1 might be the D (5 bases). In germline, CDR1 is SNHLY, CDR2 FYNNEI. V lost 7 bases and J lost 5, with 11 bases in between. The CDR3 runs 12 residues. CDR3 residues: CASKGQSYGYTF. The CDR3 coding sequence is TGTGCCAGCAAGGGGCAGTCATATGGCTACACCTTC.

This clonotype was picked up a small number of times. The V gene is TRBV5-5, the J gene TRBJ1-5; D is undetermined. Trimming shortened V by 1 base and J by 6 bases, and 11 bases separated the two germline ends. The CDR3 is made up of 14 amino acids. The germline gives CDR1 SGHKS, CDR2 YYEKEE (reference sequence). The CDR3, as DNA: TGTGCCAGCAGCTTGCTTGGGGAATCTCAGCCCCAGCATTTT. Its protein is CASSLLGESQPQHF.

This clonotype was detected once. V usage is TRBV4-3 and J usage is TRBJ2-1; 9 positions match TRBD2. With V trimmed by 4 bases and J by 7 bases, 11 bases remained unmatched. Germline V gene sequence: CDR1 LGHNA, CDR2 YSLEER. The CDR3 totals 16 residues. The CDR3 spells CASSLGREGHRNEQFF. CDR3 bases: TGCGCCAGCAGCCTGGGGCGGGAGGGCCACAGAAATGAGCAGTTCTTC.

The chain has TRBV10-3 and TRBJ1-1; D not certain. Trimming pared 0 bases from V and 1 base from J, leaving 9 bases between. The CDR3 runs to 15 residues. CDR1 is ENHRY, CDR2 SYGVKD, per germline. The CDR3 sequence: CAISESFRTNTEAFF. CDR3 bases: TGTGCCATCAGTGAGTCTTTTAGGACGAACACTGAAGCTTTCTTT.

This clonotype has just a few counts. The J gene is TRBJ1-3, the V gene TRBV5-4; perhaps TRBD1 as D (6 bases). Trimming took off 0 bases at V and 0 bases at J, with 10 bases between the two ends. In germline, CDR1 is SGHNT, CDR2 YYREEE (reference sequence). This CDR3 has 16 residues. The CDR3 spells CASSLGQVNSGNTIYF. In DNA form, the CDR3 reads TGTGCCAGCAGCTTGGGACAGGTTAACTCTGGAAACACCATATATTTT. The whole variable domain, filled in from reference TRBV5-4 and TRBJ1-3, reads ETGVTQSPTHLIKTRGQQVTLRCSSQSGHNTVSWYQQALGQGPQFIFQYYREEENGRGNFPPRFSGLQFPNYSSELNVNALELDDSALYLCASSLGQVNSGNTIYFGEGSWLTVV.

This clonotype has just a few counts. V usage is TRBV4-3 and J usage is TRBJ2-1; D gene ambiguous. Germline V CDR1 and CDR2: LGHNA, YSLEER. V dropped 0 bases and J dropped 6 bases, with 9 bases sitting between them. The CDR3 contains 14 residues. The DNA for the CDR3 is TGCGCCAGCAGCCAAGATGGGCTAGGCAATGAGCAGTTCTTC. It is translated as CASSQDGLGNEQFF.

This clonotype was picked up one time. The chain has TRBV2 and TRBJ1-5; 8 bases map to TRBD1. With 1 base clipped from V and 6 bases from J, the junction kept 14 bases outside the gene matches. The germline V gene has CDR1 SNHLY and CDR2 FYNNEI. The CDR3 is 18 residues long. For the CDR3, the DNA is TGTGCCAGCAGTGAAGGGCGAGGCACAGGGGGAAGGTCTCAGCCCCAGCATTTT. Translated, it gives CASSEGRGTGGRSQPQHF. Filled out from reference TRBV2 and TRBJ1-5, the complete variable domain reads EPEVTQTPSHQVTQMGQEVILRCVPISNHLYFYWYRQILGQKVEFLVSFYNNEISEKSEIFDDQFSVERPDGSNFTLKIRSTKLEDSAMYFCASSEGRGTGGRSQPQHFGDGTRLSIL.

The V call is TRBV6-6, the J call TRBJ1-2; D may be TRBD1 (5 bases). CDR1 is MNHNY and CDR2 is SVGAGI in the germline V gene (reference sequence). V gave up 2 bases and J gave up 3 bases, with 10 bases separating them. This CDR3 region has 14 residues. Here the CDR3 DNA reads TGTGCCAGCAGTTACGGGGGTAGGGACTATGGCTACACCTTC. Translating gives CASSYGGRDYGYTF.

This clonotype was detected a few times. The chain uses TRBV12-3 or TRBV12-4 and TRBJ2-7; D gene ambiguous. This CDR3 is 14 amino acids long. Trimming left V 3 bases short and J 2 bases short, with 11 bases between. The DNA of the CDR3 is TGTGCCAGCAGTTTCGTGGGTCTAACCTACGAGCAGTACTTC. Translating it yields CASSFVGLTYEQYF.

This chain joins TRBV19 and TRBJ1-1; possible D gene TRBD1, 5 bases. Germline V lookup: CDR1 LNHDA, CDR2 SQIVND (reference sequence). CDR3 length: 15 amino acids. V was pared by 3 bases and J by 4 bases, with 15 bases between. This chain's CDR3 is CASSIDIGGGTEAFF. For the CDR3, the DNA is TGTGCCAGTAGTATCGATATCGGGGGGGGCACTGAAGCTTTCTTT.

V gene TRBV7-6 combines with J gene TRBJ1-1; 9 bases map to TRBD1. Germline V gene sequence: CDR1 SGHVS, CDR2 FNYEAQ. The CDR3 runs 15 residues. With 5 bases clipped from V and 6 bases from J, the junction kept 10 bases outside the gene matches. The chain's CDR3 is CASSQIQGADAEAFF. DNA of the CDR3: TGTGCCAGCAGCCAGATACAGGGGGCAGACGCTGAAGCTTTCTTT.